This T cell receptor (beta chain) was sequenced during a study of blood T cells in healthy people across ages. Broader study findings: Because donor CMV status was unknown, expanded clonotype changes were possibly confounded.

In this sample, this clonotype turned up many times. Antigen unknown. Looked up from germline, CDR1 is MNHEY and CDR2 is SVGAGI. Trimming stripped 6 bases from V and 5 bases from J, with 5 bases between. The length of the CDR3 is 11 residues. Sample-barcoded 5' priming and a J-beta primer mix drove a second PCR of roughly 6 to 12 cycles. TCRdb recomputed calls from the 5' RACE reads with MiXCR, one row per CDR3 protein. Among about 580,000 distinct CDR3 sequences listed, about 45% were seen once. The source of this sequence is a man at least 80 years old in good health. The sequencing sample was made of blood. V and J are TRBV6-5 and TRBJ2-1; D is ambiguous. The CDR3 loop is CASRANNEQFF. The CDR3 nucleotides are TGTGCCAGCAGGGCAAACAATGAGCAGTTCTTC.